This T cell receptor beta chain was obtained from a study of cytomegalovirus exposure and HLA in healthy donors. PCR used 60 Vbeta primers and 13 Jbeta primers. Assay used: immunoSEQ multiplex PCR; TCRdb lists only in-frame clones, some missing. Here the sample spans roughly 170,000 clones, around 80% being singletons. After removal of 4 bases from V and 7 bases from J, the junction contained 5 bases not matched to a gene. The germline CDR1 and CDR2 sequences are SNHLY and FYNNEI. CDR3 length: 13 amino acids. This sequence joins TRBV2 and TRBJ1-1, with 8 bases identical to TRBD1. The sequence was collected from a woman aged 30 to 39 in good health and CMV-seronegative. Sequencing was done on a sample of PBMCs. This chain's CDR3 is CASSGRGRGEAFF. The DNA for the CDR3 is TGTGCCAGCAGTGGCAGGGGGCGCGGTGAAGCTTTCTTT.